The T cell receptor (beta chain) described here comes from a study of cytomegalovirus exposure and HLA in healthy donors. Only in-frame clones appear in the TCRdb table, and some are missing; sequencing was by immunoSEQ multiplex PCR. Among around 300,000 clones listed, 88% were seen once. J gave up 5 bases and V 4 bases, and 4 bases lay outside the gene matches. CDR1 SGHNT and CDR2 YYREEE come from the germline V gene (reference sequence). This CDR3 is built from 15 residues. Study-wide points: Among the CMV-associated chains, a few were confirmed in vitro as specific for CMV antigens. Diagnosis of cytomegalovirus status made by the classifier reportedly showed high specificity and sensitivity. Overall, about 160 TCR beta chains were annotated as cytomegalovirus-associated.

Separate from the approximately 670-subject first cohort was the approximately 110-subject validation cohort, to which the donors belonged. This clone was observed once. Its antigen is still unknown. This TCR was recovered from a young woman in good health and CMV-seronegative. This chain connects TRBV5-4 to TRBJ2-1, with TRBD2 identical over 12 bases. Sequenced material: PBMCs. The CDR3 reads CASSSLAGGNNEQFF. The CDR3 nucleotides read TGTGCCAGCAGCAGCCTAGCGGGAGGGAACAATGAGCAGTTCTTC.